This entry features one T cell receptor beta chain sequence. The target of this receptor is not known. The sample holds no much larger clone one base away, and base qualities are not on file. The sample's time point label is to be understood as: about 28 days (+/-7) after the second vaccine dose. AZD1222 recipients whose second dose came at about 4 weeks and those whose second dose came at about 12 weeks were combined into one group, since spike-specific TCR depth and breadth did not differ between the two schedules. Vaccinee samples were obtained from the UK trials COV001 and COV002, which included a single-blind randomized controlled phase 2/3 trial of AZD1222 (ChAdOx1 nCoV-19) in healthy adults. For TCRbeta chain sequencing, PBMC samples were collected from trial participants at day 0 and at day 28 after the second dose. This sample was taken from a study of T cell responses to AZD1222 COVID-19 vaccine (dated by TCRdb to the early 2020s). Regarding the complete study: TCR sequencing covered more than 230 trial participants: 207 given two doses of AZD1222 and 26 given two doses of MenACWY control vaccine. Trial participants were enrolled into age subgroups of 18-55, 56-69 and 70-plus years, which contained approximately 150, 30 and 60 TCR-sequenced participants, respectively.

Beyond this particular receptor, the publication reports: Because no samples from the day 14 peak response were available, repertoires could be characterized only after the peak T cell response. The vaccine-associated CD4 TCRs covered the entire spike protein, and the dominant responses fell in regions 160-218 and 743-854. Participants were mostly white British, with more females than males. The authors suggested clonal diversity may have been underestimated. Conclusions about previously exposed vaccinees are limited because only six or seven AZD1222 recipients were SARS-CoV-2 seropositive at baseline. Nearly half of unique spike-specific TCRs reportedly recognized epitopes outside regions mutated in the B.1.351 and B.1.1.7 variants. After two AZD1222 doses, both the breadth and the depth of spike-specific TCRs were significantly higher than at day 0 and than in MenACWY recipients. The 56-69-year group was small, and its depth increase did not reach significance, likely because of low power.

V and J are trimmed by 3 bases and 4 bases, and the gene matches miss 4 bases of the junction. Counted from cysteine to phenylalanine, this CDR3 has 14 amino acids. CDR3 DNA only is kept here, 42 bases in frame from base 1. CDR1 is given as KGHSH and CDR2 as LQKENI, both from the germline V gene. The CDR3 regions of human TCRbeta chains were analyzed by immunosequencing. As for how the authors treated the data: Repertoire TCRs were matched against a reference library of SARS-CoV-2-specific TCRs generated with the MIRA antigen-specificity platform. Breadth was defined as the fraction of unique TCRs that were SARS-CoV-2-associated. Depth was defined as the fraction of total T cells that were SARS-CoV-2-associated. Using the MIRA data, each spike-specific TCR was mapped to the spike region that the TCR reacts to and placed in a CD4 or CD8 class. Log10-transformed breadth and depth values were compared by one-way ANOVA with Sidak's multiple comparisons tests. TCRdb mirrors the immuneACCESS table, restricted to in-frame sequences. Some clones are absent from its copies; in checked studies, under half trace to an unresolved V gene, and the reason for the others is unknown. That table is the source of V, J and clone size, and D and trimming were worked out from the DNA. In all, the sample holds 150,000 to 200,000 clones, and under 95% of those were seen once. The biggest ten clones account for 1% to 1.5% of the sample.

This TCR was recovered from an adult who received the AZD1222 COVID-19 vaccine. The chain couples TRBV18 to TRBJ1-2, with 8 central nucleotides matching TRBD1. This specimen consisted of peripheral blood, obtained 28 days after the second AZD1222 dose. CDR3 loop: CASSPTGQVYGYTF. The nucleotide sequence reads TGTGCCAGCTCACCCACGGGACAGGTCTATGGCTACACCTTC.